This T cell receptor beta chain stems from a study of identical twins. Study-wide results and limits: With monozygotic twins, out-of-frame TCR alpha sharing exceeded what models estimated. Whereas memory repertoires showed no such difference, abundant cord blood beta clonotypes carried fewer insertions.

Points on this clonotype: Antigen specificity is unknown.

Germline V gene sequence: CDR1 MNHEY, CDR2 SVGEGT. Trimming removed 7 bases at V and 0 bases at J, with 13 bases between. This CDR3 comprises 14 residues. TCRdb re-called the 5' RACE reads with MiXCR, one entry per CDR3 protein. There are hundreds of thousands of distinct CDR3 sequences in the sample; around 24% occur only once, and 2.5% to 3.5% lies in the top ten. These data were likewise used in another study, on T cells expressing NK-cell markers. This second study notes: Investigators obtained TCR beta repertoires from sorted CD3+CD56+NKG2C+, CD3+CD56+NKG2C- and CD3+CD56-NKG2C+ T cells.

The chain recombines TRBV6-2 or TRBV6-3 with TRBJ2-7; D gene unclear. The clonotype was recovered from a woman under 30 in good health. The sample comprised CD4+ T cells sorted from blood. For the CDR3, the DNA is TGTGCCAGCAAGGTCGGCCTCGCCTCCTACGAGCAGTACTTC. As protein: CASKVGLASYEQYF.